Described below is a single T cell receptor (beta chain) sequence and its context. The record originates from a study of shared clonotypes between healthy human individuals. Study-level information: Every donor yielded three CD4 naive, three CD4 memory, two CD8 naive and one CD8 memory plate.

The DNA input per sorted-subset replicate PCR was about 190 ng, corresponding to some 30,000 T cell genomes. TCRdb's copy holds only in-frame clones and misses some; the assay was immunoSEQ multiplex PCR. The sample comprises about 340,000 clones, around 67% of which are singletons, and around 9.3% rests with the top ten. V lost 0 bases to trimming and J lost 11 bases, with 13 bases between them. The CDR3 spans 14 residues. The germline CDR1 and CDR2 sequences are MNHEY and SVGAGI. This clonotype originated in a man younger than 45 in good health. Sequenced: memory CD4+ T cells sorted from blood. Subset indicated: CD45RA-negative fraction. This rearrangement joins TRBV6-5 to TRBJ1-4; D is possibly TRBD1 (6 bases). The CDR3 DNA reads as TGTGCCAGCAGTTACTCAACAGGGATTGAGAAACTGTTTTTT. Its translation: CASSYSTGIEKLFF.